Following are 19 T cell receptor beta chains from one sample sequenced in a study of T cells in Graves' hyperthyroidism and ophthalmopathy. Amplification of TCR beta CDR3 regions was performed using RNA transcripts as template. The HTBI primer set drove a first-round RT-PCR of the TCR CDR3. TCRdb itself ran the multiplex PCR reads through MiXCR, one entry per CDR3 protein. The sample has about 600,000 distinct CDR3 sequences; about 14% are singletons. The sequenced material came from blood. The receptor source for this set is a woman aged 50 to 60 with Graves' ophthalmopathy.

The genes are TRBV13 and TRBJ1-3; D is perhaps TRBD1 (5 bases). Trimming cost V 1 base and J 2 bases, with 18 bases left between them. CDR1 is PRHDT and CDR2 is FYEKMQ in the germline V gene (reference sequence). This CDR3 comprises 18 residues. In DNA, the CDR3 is TGTGCCAGCAGCTTAGCTGCCTCTGGGGGGATCGCTGGAAACACCATATATTTT. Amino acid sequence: CASSLAASGGIAGNTIYF. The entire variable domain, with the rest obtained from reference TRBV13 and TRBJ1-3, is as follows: AAGVIQSPRHLIKEKRETATLKCYPIPRHDTVYWYQQGPGQDPQFLISFYEKMQSDKGSIPDRFSAQQFSDYHSELNMSSLELGDSALYFCASSLAASGGIAGNTIYFGEGSWLTVV.

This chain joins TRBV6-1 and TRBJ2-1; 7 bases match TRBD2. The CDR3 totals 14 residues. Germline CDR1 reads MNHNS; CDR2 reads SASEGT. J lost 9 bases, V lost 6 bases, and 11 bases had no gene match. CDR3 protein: CASSPGLAVREQFF. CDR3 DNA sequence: TGTGCCAGCAGCCCCGGGCTAGCGGTACGTGAGCAGTTCTTC.

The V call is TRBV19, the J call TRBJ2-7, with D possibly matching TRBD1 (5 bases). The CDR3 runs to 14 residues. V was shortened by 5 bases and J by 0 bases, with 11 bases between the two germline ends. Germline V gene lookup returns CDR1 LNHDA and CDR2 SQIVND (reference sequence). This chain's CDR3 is CASSFTGSSYEQYF. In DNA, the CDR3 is TGTGCCAGTAGTTTCACAGGTAGCTCCTACGAGCAGTACTTC. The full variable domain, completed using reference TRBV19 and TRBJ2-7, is DGGITQSPKYLFRKEGQNVTLSCEQNLNHDAMYWYRQDPGQGLRLIYYSQIVNDFQKGDIAEGYSVSREKKESFPLTVTSAQKNPTAFYLCASSFTGSSYEQYFGPGTRLTVT.

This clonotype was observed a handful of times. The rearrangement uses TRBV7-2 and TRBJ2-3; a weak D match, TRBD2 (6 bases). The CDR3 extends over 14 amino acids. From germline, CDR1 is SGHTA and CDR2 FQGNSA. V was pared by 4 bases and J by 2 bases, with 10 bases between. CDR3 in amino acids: CASSWDFFTDTQYF. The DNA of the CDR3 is TGTGCCAGCAGCTGGGACTTTTTCACAGATACGCAGTATTTT.

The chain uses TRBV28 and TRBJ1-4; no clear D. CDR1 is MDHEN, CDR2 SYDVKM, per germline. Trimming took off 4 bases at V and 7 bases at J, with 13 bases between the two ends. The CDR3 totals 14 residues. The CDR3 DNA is TGTGCCAGCAGTTCTCGTAATGGGGTTGAAAAACTGTTTTTT. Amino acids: CASSSRNGVEKLFF.

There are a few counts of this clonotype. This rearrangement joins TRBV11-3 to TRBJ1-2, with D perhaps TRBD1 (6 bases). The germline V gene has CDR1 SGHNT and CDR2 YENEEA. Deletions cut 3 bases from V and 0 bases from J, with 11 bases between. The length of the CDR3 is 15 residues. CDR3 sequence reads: CASSFRGRTNYGYTF. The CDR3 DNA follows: TGTGCCAGCAGCTTTCGGGGGCGAACTAACTATGGCTACACCTTC.

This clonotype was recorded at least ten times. This CDR3 is CASRGRDRSYEQYF. Written as DNA, the CDR3 is TGTGCCAGCAGGGGCCGGGACAGGTCCTACGAGCAGTACTTC. V and J are TRBV2 and TRBJ2-7, with 8 bases that match TRBD1. CDR1 and CDR2 (germline): SNHLY, FYNNEI. CDR3 length equals 14 residues. With 6 bases clipped from V and 1 base from J, the junction kept 5 bases outside the gene matches.

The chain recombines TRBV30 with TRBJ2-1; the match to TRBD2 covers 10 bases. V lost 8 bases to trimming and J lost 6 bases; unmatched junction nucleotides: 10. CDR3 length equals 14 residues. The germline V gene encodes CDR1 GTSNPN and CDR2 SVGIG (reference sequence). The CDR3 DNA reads TGTGCCCGGGACCGTAGCGGGAGGCCCAATGAGCAGTTCTTC. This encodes CARDRSGRPNEQFF. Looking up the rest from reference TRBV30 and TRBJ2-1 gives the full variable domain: SQTIHQWPATLVQPVGSPLSLECTVEGTSNPNLYWYRQAAGRGLQLLFYSVGIGQISSEVPQNLSASRPQDRQFILSSKKLLLSDSGFYLCARDRSGRPNEQFFGPGTRLTVL.

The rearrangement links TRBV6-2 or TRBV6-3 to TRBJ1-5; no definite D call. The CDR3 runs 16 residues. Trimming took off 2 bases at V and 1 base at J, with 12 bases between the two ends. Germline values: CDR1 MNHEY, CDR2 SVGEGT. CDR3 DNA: TGTGCCAGCAGTTACGATATCGGAGGCAGCAATCAGCCCCAGCATTTT. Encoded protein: CASSYDIGGSNQPQHF.

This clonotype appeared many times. The CDR3 bases are TGTGCCAGCAGCAAAGAGATGGCTAGCGGGAGGAGGTATGAGCAGTTCTTC. Protein sequence: CASSKEMASGRRYEQFF. The chain combines TRBV7-2 with TRBJ2-1; 11 nucleotides agree with TRBD2. This CDR3 comprises 17 residues. The germline gives CDR1 SGHTA, CDR2 FQGNSA. Trimming took 5 bases from V and 8 from J; bases not matched to a gene: 14.

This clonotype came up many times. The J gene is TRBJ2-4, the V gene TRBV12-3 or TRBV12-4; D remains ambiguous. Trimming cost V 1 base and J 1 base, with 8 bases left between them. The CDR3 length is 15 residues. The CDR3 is CASSLVVGAKNIQYF. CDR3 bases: TGTGCCAGCAGTTTAGTGGTTGGGGCCAAAAACATTCAGTACTTC.

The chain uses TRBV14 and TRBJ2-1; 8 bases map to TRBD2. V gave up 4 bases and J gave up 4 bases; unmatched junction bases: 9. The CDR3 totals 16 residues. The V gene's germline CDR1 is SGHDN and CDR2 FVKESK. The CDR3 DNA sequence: TGTGCCAGCAGCCGGACGGGACTAGGGGTTTACAATGAGCAGTTCTTC. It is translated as CASSRTGLGVYNEQFF. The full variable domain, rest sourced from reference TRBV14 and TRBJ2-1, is EAGVTQFPSHSVIEKGQTVTLRCDPISGHDNLYWYRRVMGKEIKFLLHFVKESKQDESGMPNNRFLAERTGGTYSTLKVQPAELEDSGVYFCASSRTGLGVYNEQFFGPGTRLTVL.

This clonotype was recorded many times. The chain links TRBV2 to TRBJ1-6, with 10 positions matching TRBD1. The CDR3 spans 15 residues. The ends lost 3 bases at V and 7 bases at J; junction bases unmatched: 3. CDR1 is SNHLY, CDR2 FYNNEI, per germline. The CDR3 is CASSEDRGWNSPLHF. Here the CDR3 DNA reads TGTGCCAGCAGTGAGGACAGGGGGTGGAATTCACCCCTCCACTTT. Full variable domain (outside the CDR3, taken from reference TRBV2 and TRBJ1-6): EPEVTQTPSHQVTQMGQEVILRCVPISNHLYFYWYRQILGQKVEFLVSFYNNEISEKSEIFDDQFSVERPDGSNFTLKIRSTKLEDSAMYFCASSEDRGWNSPLHFGNGTRLTVT.

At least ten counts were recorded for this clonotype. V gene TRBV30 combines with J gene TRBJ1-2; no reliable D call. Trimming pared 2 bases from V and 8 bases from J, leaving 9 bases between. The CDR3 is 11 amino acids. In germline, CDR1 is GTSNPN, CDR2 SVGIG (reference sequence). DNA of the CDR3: TGTGCCTGGAGTACGGGTATGGGCTACACCTTC. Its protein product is CAWSTGMGYTF.

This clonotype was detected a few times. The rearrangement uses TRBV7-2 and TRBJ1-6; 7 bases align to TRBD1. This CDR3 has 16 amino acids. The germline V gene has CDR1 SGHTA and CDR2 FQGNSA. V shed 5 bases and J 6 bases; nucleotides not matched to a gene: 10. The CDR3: CASSPDRVPFNSPLHF. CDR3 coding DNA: TGTGCCAGCAGCCCCGACAGGGTACCCTTTAATTCACCCCTCCACTTT. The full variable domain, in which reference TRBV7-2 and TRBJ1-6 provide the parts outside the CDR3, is GAGVSQSPSNKVTEKGKDVELRCDPISGHTALYWYRQSLGQGLEFLIYFQGNSAPDKSGLPSDRFSAERTGGSVSTLTIQRTQQEDSAVYLCASSPDRVPFNSPLHFGNGTRLTVT.

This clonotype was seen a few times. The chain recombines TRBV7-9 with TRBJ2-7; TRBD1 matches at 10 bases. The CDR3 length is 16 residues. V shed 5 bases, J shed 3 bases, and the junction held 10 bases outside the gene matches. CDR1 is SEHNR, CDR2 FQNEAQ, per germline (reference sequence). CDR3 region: CASSALSGTGVYEQYF. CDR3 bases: TGTGCCAGCAGCGCCCTCTCCGGGACAGGGGTCTACGAGCAGTACTTC.

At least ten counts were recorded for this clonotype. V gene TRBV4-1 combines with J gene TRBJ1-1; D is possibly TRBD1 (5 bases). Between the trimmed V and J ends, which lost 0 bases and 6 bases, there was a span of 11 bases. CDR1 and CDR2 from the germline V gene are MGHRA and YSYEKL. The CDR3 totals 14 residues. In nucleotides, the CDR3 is TGCGCCAGCAGCCAAGAGGCCGGACAACCTGAAGCTTTCTTT. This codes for CASSQEAGQPEAFF.

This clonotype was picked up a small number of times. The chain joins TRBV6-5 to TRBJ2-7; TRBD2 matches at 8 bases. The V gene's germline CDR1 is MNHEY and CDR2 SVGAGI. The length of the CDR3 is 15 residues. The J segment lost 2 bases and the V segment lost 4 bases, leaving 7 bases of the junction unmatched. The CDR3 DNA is TGTGCCAGCAGTTTTGTAGCGGGACCACCCTACGAGCAGTACTTC. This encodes CASSFVAGPPYEQYF.

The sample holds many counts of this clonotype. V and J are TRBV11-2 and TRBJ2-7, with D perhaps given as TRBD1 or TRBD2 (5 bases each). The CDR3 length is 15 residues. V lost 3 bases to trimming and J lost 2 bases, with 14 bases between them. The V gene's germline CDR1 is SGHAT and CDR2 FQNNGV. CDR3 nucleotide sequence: TGTGCCAGCAGCTTTTATGAGGGGTTCACCTACGAGCAGTACTTC. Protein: CASSFYEGFTYEQYF.